The present T cell receptor beta chain was sequenced within a study of blood T cell repertoires in COVID-19 (TCRdb year 2020). About the full investigation: Collaborator samples came from the United States, Italy and Spain and covered acute and convalescent phases of COVID-19. Where available, HLA class I and class II types were taken from metadata supplied by the sample provider and were not determined by assay-based typing. The repertoires were made available in a free public database intended to serve as a resource for research on the immune response to SARS-CoV-2. The prospective study material was composed of cDNA or gDNA derived from T cells, B-cell-depleted T cells, or PBMCs. The dataset comprised deeply sampled blood TCRbeta repertoires from subjects exposed to, actively infected with, or recovered from COVID-19. Nearly every sample came with metadata listing a de-identified subject ID, COVID-19 status, age in years and sex. The samples were drawn from two sources: the first 160 participants of the ongoing ImmuneRACE study, and over 950 subjects contributed by 6 global collaborators. Findings and caveats that apply to the study as a whole: The amount of clinical and demographic metadata varied by source and participant and was provided uncurated.

In the prospective study, participants were about 18 to 90 years old, resided in fewer than 25 geographic areas of the United States, and were enrolled through a virtual design. To assign participants to cohorts, the prospective study relied on clinical history that participants themselves reported in a screening survey and a study questionnaire. For ImmuneRACE Cohort 3, a participant was defined as recovered based on two consecutive negative NP/OP PCR tests, clearance by a healthcare professional, or resolution of symptoms. In the prospective study, mobile phlebotomists collected whole blood, serum and a nasopharyngeal or oropharyngeal swab from each participant. Prospective study participants could optionally give additional blood draws and questionnaires over an approximately two-month period. Prospective study blood samples were shipped either frozen or at room temperature before DNA extraction.

The germline V gene encodes CDR1 LGHDT and CDR2 YNNKEL (reference sequence). Including the terminal cysteine and phenylalanine, the CDR3 comprises 11 residues. Only CDR3 DNA is held: 33 bases, read in frame from base 1. V and J are truncated by 7 bases and 5 bases respectively, leaving an intervening sequence of 8 bases. TCRbeta CDR3 regions were amplified from genomic DNA using the immunoSEQ Assay, a bias-controlled multiplex PCR. The source study handled its data this way. Within the assay, amplification of reference gene primers was used to estimate how many nucleated cells each sample contained. To quantify the absolute abundance of each unique TCRbeta CDR3 rearrangement, sequence reads were collapsed and filtered. For each sample, productive Simpson clonality was calculated as the square root of Simpson's diversity index across productive rearrangements. The table comes from immuneACCESS by way of TCRdb, which keeps in-frame sequences with V and J called. Part of the clones is missing from these tables; in studies checked, under half for an unresolved V gene and the rest for unknown reasons. The V and J calls and the clone size are those of that table, but D and trimming were determined from the DNA. For this sample the table gives about 310,000 clones, of which approximately 90% were detected only once. Of the sample, 8% to 9% is held by the ten largest clones.

Turning to this clone: What this receptor recognizes is not known. Base qualities are not at hand, and no much larger clone is one base apart.

Specimen: PBMCs or T cells enriched from blood (not recorded which). This sequence uses TRBV3-1 (or the pseudogene TRBV3-2) and TRBJ1-1, with the D gene uncertain. The receptor was isolated from a woman younger than 35 who had recovered from COVID-19. DNA sequence: TGTGCCAGCATGACGGGGACTGAAGCTTTCTTT. Translated, this gives CASMTGTEAFF.